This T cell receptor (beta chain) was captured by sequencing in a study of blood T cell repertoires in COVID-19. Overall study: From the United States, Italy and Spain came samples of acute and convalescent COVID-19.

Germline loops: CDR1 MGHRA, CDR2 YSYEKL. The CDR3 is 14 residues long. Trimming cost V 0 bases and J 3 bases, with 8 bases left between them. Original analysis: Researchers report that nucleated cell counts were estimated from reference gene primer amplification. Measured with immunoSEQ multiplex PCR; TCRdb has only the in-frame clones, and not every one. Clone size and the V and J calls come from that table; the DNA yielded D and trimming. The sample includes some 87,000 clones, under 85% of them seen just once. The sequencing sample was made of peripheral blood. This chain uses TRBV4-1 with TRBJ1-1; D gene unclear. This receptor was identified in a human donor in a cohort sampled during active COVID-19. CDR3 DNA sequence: TGCGCCAGCAGCCAAGAATCCCATTACACTGAAGCTTTCTTT. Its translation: CASSQESHYTEAFF.